The source of this T cell receptor (beta chain) is a study of human T cells and chemical hapten exposure. Described time point: patch test 1, 2 weeks after DPC sensitization. Treatment in this sample: therapeutic diphenylcyclopropenone sensitization with weekly scalp DPC. One entry per CDR3 protein results from TCRdb running MiXCR on the RACE reads. Of 300,000 to 350,000 distinct CDR3 sequences listed, around 6.9% are singletons. This clonotype was counted at least ten times. This CDR3 has 14 amino acids. V was trimmed by 8 bases and J by 2 bases, leaving 14 bases between them. Germline values: CDR1 SEHNR, CDR2 FQNEAQ (reference sequence).

The TCR sequence derives from a young woman with alopecia areata. Some clones in this sample may be carry-over from other donors' samples. The specimen was whole blood, collected in connection with sensitization to the hapten diphenylcyclopropenone (DPC). The genes are TRBV7-9 and TRBJ2-3, with D perhaps assigned TRBD1 or TRBD2 (5 bases each). CDR3 coding DNA: TGTGCCAGCGAAAAGGGGAGTGACACAGATACGCAGTATTTT. It specifies CASEKGSDTDTQYF.